This is a list of T cell receptor beta chains from one sample in a study of blood T cell repertoires in COVID-19. TCRdb's copy holds only in-frame clones and misses some; the assay was immunoSEQ multiplex PCR. The data contain approximately 190,000 clones, around 80% of them seen just once; the ten biggest clones take up approximately 8.1%. Sequenced sample: peripheral blood. These receptors were obtained from a woman aged 55-70 years with COVID-19, enrolled during active disease. The CDR3 runs from the conserved cysteine through the conserved F or W. A D gene is named only where the DNA matches it firmly. Only some rows state a clone size, as once, few, many or a class for expanded clones.

V gene	J gene	clone size	D gene	CDR3 protein	CDR3 DNA
TRBV7-9	TRBJ2-1	NA	TRBD2	CASSQTSGLYNEQFF	TGTGCCAGCAGCCAGACTAGCGGCCTTTACAATGAGCAGTTCTTC
TRBV9	TRBJ2-1	NA	NA	CASSVGTRVNEQFF	TGTGCCAGCAGCGTAGGTACTAGAGTCAATGAGCAGTTCTTC
TRBV12-3/TRBV12-4	TRBJ2-1	NA	NA	CATTPTRNNEQFF	TGTGCCACCACCCCCACTAGGAACAATGAGCAGTTCTTC
TRBV15	TRBJ2-5	NA	NA	CATSGGDRPEETQYF	TGTGCCACCAGCGGGGGTGACAGGCCCGAAGAGACCCAGTACTTC
TRBV4-3	TRBJ1-2	NA	NA	CASSQADSLYGYTF	TGCGCCAGCAGCCAAGCGGACAGTCTCTATGGCTACACCTTC
TRBV7-2	TRBJ2-2	NA	TRBD2	CASTLAGGAGELFF	TGTGCCAGCACCCTAGCGGGAGGCGCCGGGGAGCTGTTTTTT
TRBV15	TRBJ2-3	few	NA	CATSRELTGHAQGRTDTQYF	TGTGCCACCAGCAGGGAGCTTACAGGCCACGCACAGGGACGCACAGATACGCAGTATTTT
TRBV3-1/TRBV3-2	TRBJ1-6	NA	NA	CASSQGGTSHLHF	TGTGCCAGCAGCCAAGGAGGAACGTCACACCTCCACTTT
TRBV2	TRBJ2-7	NA	TRBD1	CASSTPGQTYEQYF	TGTGCCAGCAGTACCCCGGGACAGACCTACGAGCAGTACTTC
TRBV2	TRBJ2-5	NA	TRBD2	CASWFAGGPETQYF	TGTGCCAGTTGGTTTGCGGGGGGGCCGGAGACCCAGTACTTC
TRBV27	TRBJ1-1	few	NA	CASSLLRIRGITEAFF	TGTGCCAGCAGTTTATTGAGAATCCGGGGTATCACTGAAGCTTTCTTT
TRBV10-3	TRBJ2-3	NA	NA	CAIRMTESTDTQYF	TGTGCCATCAGGATGACGGAGAGCACAGATACGCAGTATTTT
TRBV27	TRBJ1-6	many	TRBD1	CASSLTGQGVSYNSPLHF	TGTGCCAGCAGTTTAACAGGACAGGGGGTATCCTATAATTCACCCCTCCACTTT
TRBV19	TRBJ2-1	NA	TRBD1	CASSPRWTGAANEQFF	TGTGCCAGTAGTCCAAGATGGACAGGGGCGGCTAATGAGCAGTTCTTC
TRBV6-2/TRBV6-3	TRBJ1-1	NA	NA	CASSPRGGRPMNTEAFF	TGTGCCAGCAGTCCCCGGGGGGGTAGACCGATGAACACTGAAGCTTTCTTT
TRBV19	TRBJ2-7	NA	TRBD2	CASSKRDLYEQYF	TGTGCCAGTAGTAAGCGGGATCTCTACGAGCAGTACTTC
TRBV28	TRBJ2-1	NA	NA	CASDNRVGYNEQFF	TGTGCCAGCGACAACAGGGTTGGATACAATGAGCAGTTCTTC
TRBV14	TRBJ2-1	NA	NA	CASSQRLGVYNEQFF	TGTGCCAGCAGCCAACGACTAGGGGTTTACAATGAGCAGTTCTTC
TRBV29-1	TRBJ1-3	NA	NA	CSVALSAGGQSGNTIYF	TGCAGCGTTGCCCTTTCTGCGGGGGGGCAGTCTGGAAACACCATATATTTT
TRBV28	TRBJ1-6	NA	TRBD1	CASSPGGASYNSPLHF	TGTGCCAGCAGTCCAGGGGGCGCATCCTATAATTCACCCCTCCACTTT
TRBV6-7	TRBJ2-3	NA	NA	CARSCGKSTDTQYF	TGTGCCCGCTCTTGCGGAAAAAGCACAGATACGCAGTATTTT
TRBV6-1	TRBJ1-5	few	NA	CASSEGRAGSNQPQHF	TGTGCCAGCAGTGAAGGGAGGGCGGGGAGCAATCAGCCCCAGCATTTT
TRBV28	TRBJ2-2	NA	NA	CASSFSGGQVTGELFF	TGTGCCAGCAGTTTTTCTGGCGGGCAAGTCACCGGGGAGCTGTTTTTT
TRBV5-4	TRBJ2-1	NA	TRBD2	CASSLGTSGGSYNEQFF	TGTGCCAGCAGCTTGGGGACTAGCGGCGGCTCCTACAATGAGCAGTTCTTC
TRBV6-6	TRBJ1-6	NA	NA	CASSYSQGIGSPLHF	TGTGCCAGCAGTTACTCGCAGGGGATCGGGTCACCCCTCCACTTT
TRBV3-1/TRBV3-2	TRBJ2-2	NA	NA	CASSRTPLGGTGELFF	TGTGCCAGCAGCCGAACCCCCCTTGGGGGGACCGGGGAGCTGTTTTTT
TRBV6-2/TRBV6-3	TRBJ1-2	NA	NA	CASSYSMGGNYGYTF	TGTGCCAGCAGTTACTCGATGGGAGGGAACTATGGCTACACCTTC
TRBV11-2	TRBJ2-5	NA	NA	CASSPGPSGGTQYF	TGTGCCAGCAGCCCCGGCCCTAGTGGCGGGACCCAGTACTTC